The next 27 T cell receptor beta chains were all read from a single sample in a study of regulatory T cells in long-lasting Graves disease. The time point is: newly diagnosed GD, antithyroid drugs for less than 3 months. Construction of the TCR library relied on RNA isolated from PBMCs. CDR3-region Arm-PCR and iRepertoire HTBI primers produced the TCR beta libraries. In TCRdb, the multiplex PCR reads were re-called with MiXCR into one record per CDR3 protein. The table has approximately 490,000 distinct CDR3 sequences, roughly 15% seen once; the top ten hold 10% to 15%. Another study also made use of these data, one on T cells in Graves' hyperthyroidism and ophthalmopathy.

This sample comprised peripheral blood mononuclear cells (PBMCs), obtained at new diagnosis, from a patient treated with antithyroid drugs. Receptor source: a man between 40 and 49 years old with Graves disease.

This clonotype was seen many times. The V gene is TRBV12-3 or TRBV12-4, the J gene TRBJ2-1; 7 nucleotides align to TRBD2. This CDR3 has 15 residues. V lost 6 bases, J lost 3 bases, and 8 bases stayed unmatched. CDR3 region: CASSQSGTGYNEQFF. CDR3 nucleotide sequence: TGTGCCAGCAGCCAGAGCGGGACTGGCTACAATGAGCAGTTCTTC.

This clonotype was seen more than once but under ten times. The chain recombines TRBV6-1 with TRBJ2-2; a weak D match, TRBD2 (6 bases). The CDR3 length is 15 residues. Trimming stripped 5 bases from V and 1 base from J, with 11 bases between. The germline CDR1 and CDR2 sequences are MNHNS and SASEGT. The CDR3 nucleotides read TGTGCCAGCAGTCGGGACTCCTGGAACACCGGGGAGCTGTTTTTT. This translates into CASSRDSWNTGELFF.

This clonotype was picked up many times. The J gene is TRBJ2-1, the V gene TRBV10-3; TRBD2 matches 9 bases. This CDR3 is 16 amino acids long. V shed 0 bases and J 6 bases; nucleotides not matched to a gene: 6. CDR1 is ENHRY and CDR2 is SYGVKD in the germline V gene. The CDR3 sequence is CAISESYLAGTNEQFF. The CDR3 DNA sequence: TGTGCCATCAGTGAGTCGTATCTAGCGGGAACCAATGAGCAGTTCTTC.

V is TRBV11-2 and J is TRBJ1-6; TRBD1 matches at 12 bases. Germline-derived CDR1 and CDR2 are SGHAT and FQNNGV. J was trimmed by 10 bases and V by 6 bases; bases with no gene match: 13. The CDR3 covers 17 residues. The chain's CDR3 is CASRPRTGQGARSPLHF. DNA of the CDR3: TGTGCCAGCAGACCAAGAACGGGACAGGGGGCGCGGTCACCCCTCCACTTT.

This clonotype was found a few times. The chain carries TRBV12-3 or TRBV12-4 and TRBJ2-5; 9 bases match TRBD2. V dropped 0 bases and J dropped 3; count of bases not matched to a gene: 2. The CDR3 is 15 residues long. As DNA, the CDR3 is TGTGCCAGCAGTTTAGCTAGCGGGAGTAAAGAGACCCAGTACTTC. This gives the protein CASSLASGSKETQYF.

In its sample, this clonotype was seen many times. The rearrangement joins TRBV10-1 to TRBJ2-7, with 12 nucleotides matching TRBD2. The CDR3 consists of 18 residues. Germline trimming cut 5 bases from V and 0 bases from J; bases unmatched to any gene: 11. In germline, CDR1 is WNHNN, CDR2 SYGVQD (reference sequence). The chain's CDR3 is CASSPIGTSGLYSYEQYF. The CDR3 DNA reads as TGCGCCAGCAGTCCTATCGGGACTAGCGGGCTCTACTCCTACGAGCAGTACTTC.

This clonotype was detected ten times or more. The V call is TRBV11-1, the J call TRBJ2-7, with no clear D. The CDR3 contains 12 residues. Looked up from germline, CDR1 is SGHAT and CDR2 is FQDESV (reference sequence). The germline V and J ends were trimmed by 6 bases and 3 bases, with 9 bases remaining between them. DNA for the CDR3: TGTGCCAGCAGTACTACCGGCTACGAGCAGTACTTC. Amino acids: CASSTTGYEQYF. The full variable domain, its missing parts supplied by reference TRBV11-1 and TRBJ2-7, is EAEVAQSPRYKITEKSQAVAFWCDPISGHATLYWYRQILGQGPELLVQFQDESVVDDSQLPKDRFSAERLKGVDSTLKIQPAELGDSAMYLCASSTTGYEQYFGPGTRLTVT.

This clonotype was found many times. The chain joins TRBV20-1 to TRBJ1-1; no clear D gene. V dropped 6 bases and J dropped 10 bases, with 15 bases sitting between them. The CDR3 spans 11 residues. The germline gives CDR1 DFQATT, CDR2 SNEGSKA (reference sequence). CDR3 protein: CSAPRGSGAFF. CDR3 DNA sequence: TGCAGTGCACCTCGGGGTTCCGGAGCTTTCTTT.

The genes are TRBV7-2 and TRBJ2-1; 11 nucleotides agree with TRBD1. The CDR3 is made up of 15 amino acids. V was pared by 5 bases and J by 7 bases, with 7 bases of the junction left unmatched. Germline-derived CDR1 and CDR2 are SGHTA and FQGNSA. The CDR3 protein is CASSHRDRGLNEQFF. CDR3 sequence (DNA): TGTGCCAGCAGCCACAGGGACAGGGGGTTAAATGAGCAGTTCTTC.

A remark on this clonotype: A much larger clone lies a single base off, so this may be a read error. CDR3 in amino acids: CAWKADSDYGYTF. The CDR3 DNA is TGTGCCTGGAAGGCAGATTCTGACTATGGCTACACCTTC. The J gene is TRBJ1-2, the V gene TRBV30; D remains unclear. Trimming left V 4 bases short and J 3 bases short, with 12 bases between. The CDR3 is 13 amino acids. Germline values: CDR1 GTSNPN, CDR2 SVGIG (reference sequence). The full variable domain, its missing parts supplied by reference TRBV30 and TRBJ1-2, is SQTIHQWPATLVQPVGSPLSLECTVEGTSNPNLYWYRQAAGRGLQLLFYSVGIGQISSEVPQNLSASRPQDRQFILSSKKLLLSDSGFYLCAWKADSDYGYTFGSGTRLTVV.

DNA for the CDR3: TGTGCCAGCAGTTTAGCGGGCGGGAGGGGCACCGGGGAGCTGTTTTTT. Protein sequence: CASSLAGGRGTGELFF. This chain joins TRBV12-3 or TRBV12-4 and TRBJ2-2; TRBD2 agrees at 9 bases. V dropped 0 bases and J dropped 4; count of bases not matched to a gene: 3. This CDR3 comprises 16 residues.

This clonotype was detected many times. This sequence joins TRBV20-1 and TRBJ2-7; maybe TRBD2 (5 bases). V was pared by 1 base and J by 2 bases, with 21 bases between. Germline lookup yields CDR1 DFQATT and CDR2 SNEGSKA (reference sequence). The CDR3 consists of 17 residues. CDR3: CSARGPPEVASTYEQYF. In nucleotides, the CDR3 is TGCAGTGCTAGAGGGCCCCCCGAAGTAGCGTCCACCTACGAGCAGTACTTC.

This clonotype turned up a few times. The DNA for the CDR3 is TGTGCCACCCACAGGGGAGGCTCCTACAATGAGCAGTTCTTC. This gives the protein CATHRGGSYNEQFF. V is TRBV15 and J is TRBJ2-1; D may be TRBD1 (7 bases). Germline CDR1 LNHNV, CDR2 YYDKDF (reference sequence). This CDR3 is 14 amino acids long. V was clipped by 8 bases and J by 0 bases, with 11 bases between them.

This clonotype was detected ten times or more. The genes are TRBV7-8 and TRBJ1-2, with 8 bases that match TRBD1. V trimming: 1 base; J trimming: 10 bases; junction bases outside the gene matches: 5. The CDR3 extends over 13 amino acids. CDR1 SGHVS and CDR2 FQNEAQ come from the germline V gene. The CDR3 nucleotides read TGTGCCAGCAGCTTAGGGACAGGGTTGGACTACACCTTC. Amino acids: CASSLGTGLDYTF.

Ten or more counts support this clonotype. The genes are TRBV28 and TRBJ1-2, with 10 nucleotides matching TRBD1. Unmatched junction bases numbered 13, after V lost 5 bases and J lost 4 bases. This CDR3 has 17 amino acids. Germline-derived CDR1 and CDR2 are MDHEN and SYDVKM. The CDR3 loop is CASSLIAGTGDPYGYTF. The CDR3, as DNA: TGTGCCAGCAGTCTCATTGCCGGGACAGGGGACCCCTATGGCTACACCTTC.

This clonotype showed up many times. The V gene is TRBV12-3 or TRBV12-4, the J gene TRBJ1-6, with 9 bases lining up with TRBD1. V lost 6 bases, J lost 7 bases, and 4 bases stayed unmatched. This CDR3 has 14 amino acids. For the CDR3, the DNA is TGTGCCAGCAGCCCGGACAGGGGAAATTCACCCCTCCACTTT. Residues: CASSPDRGNSPLHF.

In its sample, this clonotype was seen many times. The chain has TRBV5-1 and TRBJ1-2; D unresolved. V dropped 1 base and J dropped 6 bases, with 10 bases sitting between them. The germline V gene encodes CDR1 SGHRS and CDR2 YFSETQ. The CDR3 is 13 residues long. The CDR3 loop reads CASSLKEVDGYTF. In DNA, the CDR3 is TGCGCCAGCAGCTTGAAAGAGGTGGATGGCTACACCTTC.

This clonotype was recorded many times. CDR3: CASSSIGTFQETQYF. In DNA form, the CDR3 reads TGTGCCAGCAGTAGTATCGGGACGTTCCAAGAGACCCAGTACTTC. This chain uses TRBV12-3 or TRBV12-4 with TRBJ2-5; D may correspond to TRBD1 or TRBD2 (5 bases each). The CDR3 has 15 amino acids. With 5 bases removed from V and 1 base from J, the gap between germline ends came to 14 bases.

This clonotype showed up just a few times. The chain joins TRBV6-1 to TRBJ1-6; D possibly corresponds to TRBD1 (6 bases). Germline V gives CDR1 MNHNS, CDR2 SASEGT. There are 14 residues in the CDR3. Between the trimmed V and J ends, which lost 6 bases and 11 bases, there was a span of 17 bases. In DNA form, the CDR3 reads TGTGCCAGCAGAAACGGGGGCTCTAGTCCACCCCTCCACTTT. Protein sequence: CASRNGGSSPPLHF.

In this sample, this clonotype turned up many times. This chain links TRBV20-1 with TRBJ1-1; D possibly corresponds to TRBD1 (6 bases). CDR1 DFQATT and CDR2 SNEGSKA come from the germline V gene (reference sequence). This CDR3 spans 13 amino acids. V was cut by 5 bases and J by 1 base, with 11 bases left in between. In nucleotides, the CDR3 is TGCAGTGCTGAAGGGGGTTGGAACACTGAAGCTTTCTTT. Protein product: CSAEGGWNTEAFF.

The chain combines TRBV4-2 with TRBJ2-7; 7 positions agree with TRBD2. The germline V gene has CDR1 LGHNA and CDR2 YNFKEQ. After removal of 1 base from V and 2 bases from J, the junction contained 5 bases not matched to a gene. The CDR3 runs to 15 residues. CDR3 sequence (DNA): TGTGCCAGCAGCCAAGGCCTAGCGGAGACCTACGAGCAGTACTTC. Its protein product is CASSQGLAETYEQYF.

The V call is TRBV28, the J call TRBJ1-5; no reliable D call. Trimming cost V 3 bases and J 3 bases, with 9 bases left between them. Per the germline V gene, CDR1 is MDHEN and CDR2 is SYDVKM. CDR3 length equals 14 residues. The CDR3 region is CASSFLGFNQPQHF. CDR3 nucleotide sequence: TGTGCCAGCAGTTTCCTAGGGTTCAATCAGCCCCAGCATTTT.

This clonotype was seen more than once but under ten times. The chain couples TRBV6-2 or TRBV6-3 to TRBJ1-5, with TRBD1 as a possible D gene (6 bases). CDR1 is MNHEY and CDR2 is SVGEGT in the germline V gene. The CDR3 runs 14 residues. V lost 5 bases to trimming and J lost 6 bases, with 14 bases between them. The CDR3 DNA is TGTGCCAGCAGTATACAGGGTGGCGGTCAGCCCCAGCATTTT. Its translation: CASSIQGGGQPQHF.

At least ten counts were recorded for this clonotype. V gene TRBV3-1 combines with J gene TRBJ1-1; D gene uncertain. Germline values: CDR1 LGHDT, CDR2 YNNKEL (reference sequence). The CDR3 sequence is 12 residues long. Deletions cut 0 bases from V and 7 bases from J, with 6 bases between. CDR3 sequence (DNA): TGTGCCAGCAGCCAAGATGCCCGTGAAGCTTTCTTT. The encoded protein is CASSQDAREAFF.

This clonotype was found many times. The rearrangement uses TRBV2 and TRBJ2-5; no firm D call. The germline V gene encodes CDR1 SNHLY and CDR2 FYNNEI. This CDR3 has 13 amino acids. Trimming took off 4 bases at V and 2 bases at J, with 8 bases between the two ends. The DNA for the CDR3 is TGTGCCAGCAGTGCCGGCAGACAAGAGACCCAGTACTTC. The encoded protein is CASSAGRQETQYF.

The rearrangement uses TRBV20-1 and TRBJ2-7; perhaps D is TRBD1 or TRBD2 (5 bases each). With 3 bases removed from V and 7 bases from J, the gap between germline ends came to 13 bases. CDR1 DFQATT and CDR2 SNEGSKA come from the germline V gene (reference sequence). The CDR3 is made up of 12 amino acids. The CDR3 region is CSASKGPREQYF. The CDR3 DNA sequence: TGCAGTGCTAGTAAGGGACCCCGAGAGCAGTACTTC.

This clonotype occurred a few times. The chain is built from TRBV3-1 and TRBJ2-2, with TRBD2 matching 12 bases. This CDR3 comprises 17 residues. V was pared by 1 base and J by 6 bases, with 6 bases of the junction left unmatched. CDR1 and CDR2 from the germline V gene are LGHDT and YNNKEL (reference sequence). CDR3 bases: TGTGCCAGCAGCCAAGCTCTAGCGGGAGGGATTGCCGGGGAGCTGTTTTTT. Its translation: CASSQALAGGIAGELFF.